This TCR beta chain originates from a study of blood T cell repertoires in COVID-19. Data came from immunoSEQ multiplex PCR; TCRdb stores just in-frame clones and leaves some out. Here the sample spans about 68,000 clones, 60% to 80% being singletons. The germline V and J ends were trimmed by 2 bases and 2 bases, with 9 bases remaining between them. The germline CDR1 and CDR2 sequences are KGHSH and LQKENI. The CDR3 consists of 14 residues. This rearrangement joins TRBV18 to TRBJ1-1; D perhaps matches TRBD1 (5 bases). The TCR originated in a woman between 55 and 75 years old with acute or convalescent COVID-19. The sequencing input was peripheral blood. DNA of the CDR3: TGTGCCAGCTCACCAGCGGGACTTAACACTGAAGCTTTCTTT. As protein: CASSPAGLNTEAFF.